The 25 T cell receptor beta chains below were found in one sample sequenced in a study of cytomegalovirus exposure and HLA in healthy donors (dated by TCRdb to about 2017). Library preparation employed the immunoSEQ multiplex PCR assay. For the multiplex PCR, a mixture combining 60 forward primers for TCR Vbeta segments and 13 reverse primers for TCR Jbeta segments was used. TCRdb mirrors the immuneACCESS table, restricted to in-frame sequences. Some clones are absent from its copies; in checked studies, under half trace to an unresolved V gene, and the reason for the others is unknown. This sample is represented by 85,000 to 120,000 clones; 55% to 80% of them were singletons. The ten largest clones add up to approximately 4.3% of the sample. Source material: PBMCs. These receptors originate from a human donor in good health.

Here the CDR3 DNA reads TGTGCCAGCAGGTCCGGCAGGGGGACCTACGAGCAGTACTTC. The encoded protein is CASRSGRGTYEQYF. V and J are TRBV25-1 and TRBJ2-7, with 7 bases aligning to TRBD1. V lost 6 bases to trimming and J lost 2 bases; unmatched junction nucleotides: 7. Per germline, CDR1 MGHDK and CDR2 SYGVNS. CDR3 length: 14 amino acids.

This clone was seen just once. The rearrangement uses TRBV6-4 and TRBJ1-1; tentative D call: TRBD1 (5 bases). This CDR3 is 14 amino acids long. Between the trimmed V and J ends, which lost 0 bases and 6 bases, there was a span of 11 bases. Germline V gives CDR1 MRHNA, CDR2 SNTAGT. The CDR3 nucleotides read TGTGCCAGCAGTGACTCTCAGGGATCCGCTGAAGCTTTCTTT. Translated, it gives CASSDSQGSAEAFF.

The V and J genes are TRBV28 and TRBJ2-2, with TRBD2 matching 7 bases. Trimming cost V 3 bases and J 2 bases; bases outside gene matches: 3. The germline V gene encodes CDR1 MDHEN and CDR2 SYDVKM. The CDR3 totals 15 residues. The CDR3 spells CASSFWGGNTGELFF. In nucleotides, the CDR3 is TGTGCCAGCAGTTTTTGGGGGGGTAACACCGGGGAGCTGTTTTTT.

This clone was seen only a few times. The chain uses TRBV15 and TRBJ1-3, with D possibly TRBD1 on 5 matching bases. CDR3 length equals 15 residues. V shed 3 bases and J shed 0 bases, with 9 bases lying between them. Germline lookup yields CDR1 LNHNV and CDR2 YYDKDF (reference sequence). CDR3 nucleotide sequence: TGTGCCACCAGCAGTACAGGATTCTCTGGAAACACCATATATTTT. It translates to CATSSTGFSGNTIYF.

The V and J genes are TRBV6-1 and TRBJ2-5; TRBD1 agrees at 8 bases. The DNA end is a closer match to TRBJ2-7, so the J assignment may be wrong. The CDR3 has 12 residues. Germline V gene sequence: CDR1 MNHNS, CDR2 SASEGT. The CDR3 loop is CASSGTGGEQYF. In DNA form, the CDR3 reads TGTGCCAGCAGTGGAACAGGGGGCGAGCAGTACTTC.

The genes are TRBV2 and TRBJ1-1, with a tentative D call TRBD1 (5 bases). V was shortened by 7 bases and J by 6 bases, with 15 bases between the two germline ends. This CDR3 contains 13 residues. Germline V gene sequence: CDR1 SNHLY, CDR2 FYNNEI. The CDR3 coding sequence is TGTGCCAGCACTTCAGGGATCTTGGCTGAAGCTTTCTTT. This translates into CASTSGILAEAFF.

The chain combines TRBV7-9 with TRBJ1-4, with TRBD1 identical over 7 bases. The V and J ends lost 6 bases and 0 bases, in that order; junction bases with no gene match: 4. The CDR3 covers 15 residues. Germline V gene lookup returns CDR1 SEHNR and CDR2 FQNEAQ (reference sequence). The CDR3 spells CASRTGKATNEKLFF. CDR3 bases: TGTGCCAGCAGGACAGGGAAGGCAACTAATGAAAAACTGTTTTTT.

The CDR3 DNA is TGTGCCACCAGCCAACCTGGGGCGGGAGAGGCACAGTCGAACATTCAGTACTTC. Translation gives CATSQPGAGEAQSNIQYF. The rearrangement joins TRBV15 to TRBJ2-4, with TRBD2 identical over 7 bases. The CDR3 is 18 residues long. Trimming took 5 bases from V and 7 from J; bases not matched to a gene: 20. CDR1 LNHNV and CDR2 YYDKDF come from the germline V gene (reference sequence). The complete variable domain, with remaining parts taken from reference TRBV15 and TRBJ2-4, reads DAMVIQNPRYQVTQFGKPVTLSCSQTLNHNVMYWYQQKSSQAPKLLFHYYDKDFNNEADTPDNFQSRRPNTSFCFLDIRSPGLGDTAMYLCATSQPGAGEAQSNIQYFGAGTRLSVL.

Only a few counts were recorded for this clone. The J gene is TRBJ2-3, the V gene TRBV6-4; D might be TRBD2 (5 bases). Trimming took off 5 bases at V and 2 bases at J, with 8 bases between the two ends. The V gene's germline CDR1 is MRHNA and CDR2 SNTAGT. The CDR3 contains 13 residues. CDR3 region: CASSLDFTDTQYF. CDR3 nucleotide sequence: TGTGCCAGCAGTCTGGACTTCACAGATACGCAGTATTTT.

The J gene is TRBJ2-5, the V gene TRBV2; the match to TRBD1 covers 10 bases. The V and J ends lost 11 bases and 5 bases, in that order; junction bases with no gene match: 8. Looked up from germline, CDR1 is SNHLY and CDR2 is FYNNEI. The length of the CDR3 is 13 residues. The chain's CDR3 is CAGSRDRGETQYF. The DNA for the CDR3 is TGTGCCGGATCGAGGGACAGGGGCGAGACCCAGTACTTC.

The chain recombines TRBV5-1 with TRBJ2-1; D might be TRBD1 (5 bases). In germline, CDR1 is SGHRS, CDR2 YFSETQ. The V end lost 1 base, the J end lost 5 bases, and 13 bases lay between the germline ends. This CDR3 spans 15 amino acids. The CDR3 sequence is CASSLNSDRHNEQFF. CDR3 bases: TGCGCCAGCAGCTTGAACTCAGACAGACACAATGAGCAGTTCTTC.

This chain links TRBV5-6 with TRBJ2-2; possibly TRBD1 for D (6 bases). The ends were cut back, 4 bases at V and 3 bases at J, with 16 bases in the middle. The germline V gene has CDR1 SGHDT and CDR2 YYEEEE. The CDR3 totals 16 residues. The CDR3 sequence is CASSPLRPGDTGELFF. CDR3 coding DNA: TGTGCCAGCAGCCCGCTCCGACCAGGGGACACCGGGGAGCTGTTTTTT.

The rearrangement joins TRBV6-4 to TRBJ2-3; 8 bases map to TRBD2. The V segment lost 6 bases and the J segment 8 bases; nucleotides outside the gene matches: 13. Germline CDR1 and CDR2: MRHNA and SNTAGT. This CDR3 is built from 15 residues. The CDR3 bases are TGTGCCAGCAGCAGAACGGGAGGGCCTGAGGGTACGCAGTATTTT. It encodes CASSRTGGPEGTQYF.

The CDR3 region has the DNA TGTGCCAGCAGTTTATCGTCTCTATTCTCTGGGGCCAACGTCCTGACTTTC. Protein: CASSLSSLFSGANVLTF. The chain joins TRBV27 to TRBJ2-6; D is undetermined. Deletions cut 0 bases from V and 0 bases from J, with 9 bases between. CDR1 is MNHEY and CDR2 is SMNVEV in the germline V gene (reference sequence). The CDR3 spans 17 residues.

There are a few counts of this clone. The V gene is TRBV6-5, the J gene TRBJ2-5, with D possibly TRBD1 on 6 matching bases. The CDR3 spans 13 residues. Germline assignment: CDR1 MNHEY and CDR2 SVGAGI. V was shortened by 6 bases and J by 5 bases, with 13 bases between the two germline ends. Here the CDR3 DNA reads TGTGCCAGCAGAACCCGTAGGGGGGAGACCCAGTACTTC. It encodes CASRTRRGETQYF.

The chain joins TRBV5-6 to TRBJ1-2; D is possibly TRBD1 (5 bases). The germline V gene has CDR1 SGHDT and CDR2 YYEEEE. The V end lost 2 bases, the J end lost 0 bases, and 8 bases lay between the germline ends. This CDR3 contains 14 residues. CDR3 DNA: TGTGCCAGCAGCTTCGACAGAGCTAACTATGGCTACACCTTC. It translates to CASSFDRANYGYTF.

This rearrangement joins TRBV6-5 to TRBJ2-5; 9 bases map to TRBD1. The DNA end is more similar to TRBJ2-7, so the J call may be wrong. CDR1 and CDR2 from the germline V gene are MNHEY and SVGAGI. There are 15 residues in the CDR3. The CDR3 DNA reads as TGTGCCAGCAGTTATAGGGGACAGGGTCTCTACGAGCAGTACTTC. This translates into CASSYRGQGLYEQYF.

This sequence joins TRBV7-9 and TRBJ2-7; 11 positions agree with TRBD2. Germline V gene sequence: CDR1 SEHNR, CDR2 FQNEAQ (reference sequence). V trimming: 4 bases; J trimming: 5 bases; junction bases outside the gene matches: 10. CDR3 size: 16 residues. CDR3 sequence: CASSSELAGAPHEQYF. CDR3 sequence (DNA): TGTGCCAGCAGCTCTGAACTAGCGGGAGCTCCGCACGAGCAGTACTTC.

The table lists this clone with a few counts. V usage is TRBV18 and J usage is TRBJ2-3; 9 positions match TRBD1. Germline trimming cut 5 bases from V and 1 base from J; bases unmatched to any gene: 13. CDR1 and CDR2 from the germline V gene are KGHSH and LQKENI. The CDR3 loop spans 18 amino acids. In nucleotides, the CDR3 is TGTGCCAGCTCATTGCGACAGGGGGGGCGTAGCGGCACAGATACGCAGTATTTT. This translates into CASSLRQGGRSGTDTQYF. The full variable domain, its missing parts supplied by reference TRBV18 and TRBJ2-3, is NAGVMQNPRHLVRRRGQEARLRCSPMKGHSHVYWYRQLPEEGLKFMVYLQKENIIDESGMPKERFSAEFPKEGPSILRIQQVVRGDSAAYFCASSLRQGGRSGTDTQYFGPGTRLTVL.

J is TRBJ2-2 and V is TRBV9; 11 bases fit TRBD2. Per the germline V gene, CDR1 is SGDLS and CDR2 is YYNGEE. The CDR3 is 15 amino acids. Germline trimming cut 4 bases from V and 3 bases from J; bases unmatched to any gene: 2. For the CDR3, the DNA is TGTGCCAGCAGCCTACTAGCGGGAGACACCGGGGAGCTGTTTTTT. It translates to CASSLLAGDTGELFF.

This clone was counted once. The chain uses TRBV19 and TRBJ1-5; 7 positions agree with TRBD1. The V gene's germline CDR1 is LNHDA and CDR2 SQIVND (reference sequence). The J segment lost 6 bases and the V segment lost 10 bases, leaving 15 bases of the junction unmatched. This CDR3 spans 15 amino acids. For the CDR3, the DNA is TGTGCCACAAGGGACAGTGTGGGGGGCGGTCAGCCCCAGCATTTT. It translates to CATRDSVGGGQPQHF.

This clone was found a few times. The chain recombines TRBV30 with TRBJ2-7, with a possible D match to TRBD1 (5 bases). V lost 3 bases and J 3 bases, leaving 12 bases between the germline ends. Germline V gene data show CDR1 as GTSNPN and CDR2 as SVGIG (reference sequence). This CDR3 comprises 13 residues. CDR3 amino acids: CAWRRGAVYEQYF. In nucleotides, the CDR3 is TGTGCCTGGAGGCGTGGGGCGGTCTACGAGCAGTACTTC.

In DNA form, the CDR3 reads TGTGCCAGCAGCTTCGAGGACAGGGCGGAGACCCAGTACTTC. Translation gives CASSFEDRAETQYF. The J gene is TRBJ2-5, the V gene TRBV7-9; 8 bases line up with TRBD1. Germline V lookup: CDR1 SEHNR, CDR2 FQNEAQ (reference sequence). The CDR3 has 14 amino acids. Trimming at V came to 3 bases and at J to 5 bases, leaving 5 bases not matched to a gene.

J is TRBJ2-2 and V is TRBV19; 7 positions agree with TRBD1. The ends lost 6 bases at V and 0 bases at J; junction bases unmatched: 7. The germline V gene encodes CDR1 LNHDA and CDR2 SQIVND (reference sequence). The CDR3 consists of 16 residues. The CDR3 DNA reads TGTGCCAGTAGAATACAGGGGAACTCGAACACCGGGGAGCTGTTTTTT. This sequence encodes CASRIQGNSNTGELFF.

This chain joins TRBV2 and TRBJ2-1, with D possibly being TRBD2 (5 bases). The CDR3 has 12 residues. Germline V lookup: CDR1 SNHLY, CDR2 FYNNEI. The V end lost 6 bases, the J end lost 8 bases, and 11 bases lay between the germline ends. CDR3 bases: TGTGCCAGCAGCCCGGAGGAGGATGAGCAGTTCTTC. Translated, it gives CASSPEEDEQFF.